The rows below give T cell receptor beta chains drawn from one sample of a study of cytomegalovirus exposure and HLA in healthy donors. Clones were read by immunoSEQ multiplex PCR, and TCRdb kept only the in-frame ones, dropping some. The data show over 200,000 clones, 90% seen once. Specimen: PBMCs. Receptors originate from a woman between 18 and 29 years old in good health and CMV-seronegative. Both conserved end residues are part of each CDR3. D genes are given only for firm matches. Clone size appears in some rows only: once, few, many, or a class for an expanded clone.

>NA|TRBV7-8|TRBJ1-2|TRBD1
CASSLTQGARGYTF
TGTGCCAGCAGCTTAACACAGGGGGCTCGTGGCTACACCTTC
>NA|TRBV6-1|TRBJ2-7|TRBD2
CASSESGRGRRHYYYEQYF
TGTGCCAGCAGTGAATCCGGGAGGGGAAGGCGCCATTACTACTACGAGCAGTACTTC
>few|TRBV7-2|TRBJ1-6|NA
CASSLDGGGNNSPLHF
TGTGCCAGCAGCTTAGATGGGGGGGGCAATAATTCACCCCTCCACTTT
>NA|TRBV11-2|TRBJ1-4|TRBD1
CASSPPGQRNEKLFF
TGTGCCAGCAGCCCCCCGGGACAGCGTAATGAAAAACTGTTTTTT
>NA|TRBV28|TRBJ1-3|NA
CASEGNGNTIYF
TGTGCCAGCGAGGGAAATGGAAACACCATATATTTT
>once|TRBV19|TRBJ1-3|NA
CASSIGVAVSGNTIYF
TGTGCCAGTAGTATCGGAGTGGCCGTCTCTGGAAACACCATATATTTT
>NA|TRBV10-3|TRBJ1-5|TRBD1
CATQGSSNQPQHF
TGTGCCACACAGGGGTCTAGCAATCAGCCCCAGCATTTT
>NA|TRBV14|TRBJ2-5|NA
CASSPQVGEPKETQYF
TGTGCCAGCAGCCCCCAGGTCGGGGAACCGAAAGAGACCCAGTACTTC
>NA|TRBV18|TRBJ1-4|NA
CASSPTRATGGEKLFF
TGTGCCAGCTCACCAACCCGGGCCACCGGAGGTGAAAAACTGTTTTTT
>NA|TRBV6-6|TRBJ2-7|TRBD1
CASDGTGVYEQYF
TGTGCCAGCGACGGGACAGGGGTTTACGAGCAGTACTTC
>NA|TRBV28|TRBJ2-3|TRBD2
CASRDGTSGGLGTDTQYF
TGTGCCAGCAGGGACGGGACTAGCGGGGGTCTCGGCACAGATACGCAGTATTTT
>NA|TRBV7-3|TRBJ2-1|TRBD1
CASSWGQGRNEQFF
TGTGCCAGCAGCTGGGGACAGGGGAGGAATGAGCAGTTCTTC
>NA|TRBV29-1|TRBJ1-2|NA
CSVGRRGESGYGYTF
TGCAGCGTTGGTCGCAGGGGAGAGAGTGGCTATGGCTACACCTTC
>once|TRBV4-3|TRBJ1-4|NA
CASSPRWWGPREKLFF
TGCGCCAGCAGCCCCCGATGGTGGGGGCCTAGAGAAAAACTGTTTTTT
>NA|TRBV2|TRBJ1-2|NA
CASPRTENYGYTF
TGTGCCAGCCCGAGAACAGAGAACTATGGCTACACCTTC
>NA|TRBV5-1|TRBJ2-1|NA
CASSGPGSEQFF
TGCGCCAGCAGCGGCCCGGGTAGTGAGCAGTTCTTC
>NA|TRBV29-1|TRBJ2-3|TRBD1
CSVEGTGSDTQYF
TGCAGCGTTGAAGGGACAGGGTCAGATACGCAGTATTTT
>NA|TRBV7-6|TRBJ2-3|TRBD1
CASSSPYRGGTDTQYF
TGTGCCAGCAGCTCCCCCTACAGGGGTGGGACAGATACGCAGTATTTT
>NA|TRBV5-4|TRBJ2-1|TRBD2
CASSPGLAGYNEQFF
TGTGCCAGCAGCCCGGGACTAGCGGGGTACAATGAGCAGTTCTTC
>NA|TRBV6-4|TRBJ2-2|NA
CASSDHRDAGELFF
TGTGCCAGCAGTGACCACAGGGATGCCGGGGAGCTGTTTTTT